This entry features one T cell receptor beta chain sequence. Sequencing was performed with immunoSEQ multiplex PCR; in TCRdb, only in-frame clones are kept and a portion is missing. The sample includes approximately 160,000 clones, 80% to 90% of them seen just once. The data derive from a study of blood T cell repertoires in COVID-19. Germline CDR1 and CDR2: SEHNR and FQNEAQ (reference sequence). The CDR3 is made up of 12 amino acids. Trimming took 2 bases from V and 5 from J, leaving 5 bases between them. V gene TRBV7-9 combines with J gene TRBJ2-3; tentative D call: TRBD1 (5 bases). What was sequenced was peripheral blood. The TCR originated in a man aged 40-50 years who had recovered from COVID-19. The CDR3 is CASSLQGDTQYF. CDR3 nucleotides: TGTGCCAGCAGCTTACAGGGAGATACGCAGTATTTT. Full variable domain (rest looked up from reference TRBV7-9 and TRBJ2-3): DTGVSQNPRHKITKRGQNVTFRCDPISEHNRLYWYRQTLGQGPEFLTYFQNEAQLEKSRLLSDRFSAERPKGSFSTLEIQRTEQGDSAMYLCASSLQGDTQYFGPGTRLTVL.